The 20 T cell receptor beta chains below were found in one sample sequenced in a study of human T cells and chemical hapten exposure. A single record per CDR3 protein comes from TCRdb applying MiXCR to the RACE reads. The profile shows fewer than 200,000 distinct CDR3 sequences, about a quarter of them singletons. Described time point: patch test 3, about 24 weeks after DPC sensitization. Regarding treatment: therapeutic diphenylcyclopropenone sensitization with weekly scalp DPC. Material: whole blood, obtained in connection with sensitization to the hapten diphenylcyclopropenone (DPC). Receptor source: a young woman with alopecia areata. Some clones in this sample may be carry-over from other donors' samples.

CDR3 sequence (DNA): TGTGCCAGCAGCTTAGCAGTAGGAGGGGGGAATTCACCCCTCCACTTT. Its protein product is CASSLAVGGGNSPLHF. The chain couples TRBV7-8 to TRBJ1-6; perhaps TRBD1 as D (6 bases). Germline V gene sequence: CDR1 SGHVS, CDR2 FQNEAQ. CDR3 length equals 16 residues. Between the trimmed V and J ends, which lost 0 bases and 7 bases, there was a span of 13 bases.

This CDR3 reads CASSPFTRNYNEQFF. In nucleotides, the CDR3 is TGCGCCAGCAGCCCCTTCACGAGGAACTACAATGAGCAGTTCTTC. V usage is TRBV4-3 and J usage is TRBJ2-1; no clear D gene. Trimming shortened V by 4 bases and J by 3 bases, and 13 bases separated the two germline ends. Germline V lookup: CDR1 LGHNA, CDR2 YSLEER. The CDR3 totals 15 residues.

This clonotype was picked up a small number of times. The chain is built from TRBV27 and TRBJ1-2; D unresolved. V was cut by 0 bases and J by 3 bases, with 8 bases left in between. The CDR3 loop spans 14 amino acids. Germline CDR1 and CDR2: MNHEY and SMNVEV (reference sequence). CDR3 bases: TGTGCCAGCAGTTTATCAGGGTTATACTATGGCTACACCTTC. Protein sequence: CASSLSGLYYGYTF.

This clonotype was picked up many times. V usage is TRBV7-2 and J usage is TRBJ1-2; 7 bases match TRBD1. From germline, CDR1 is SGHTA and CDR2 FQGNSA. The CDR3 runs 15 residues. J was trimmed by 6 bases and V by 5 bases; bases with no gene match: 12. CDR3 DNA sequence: TGTGCCAGCAGCCTTCGCGCGACAGGGTTAGATGGCTACACCTTC. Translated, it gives CASSLRATGLDGYTF.

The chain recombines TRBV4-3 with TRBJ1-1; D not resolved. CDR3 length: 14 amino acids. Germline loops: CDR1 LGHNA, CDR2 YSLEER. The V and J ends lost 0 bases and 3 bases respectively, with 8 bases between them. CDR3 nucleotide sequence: TGCGCCAGCAGCCAAGAAGGGAGGTACACTGAAGCTTTCTTT. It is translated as CASSQEGRYTEAFF.

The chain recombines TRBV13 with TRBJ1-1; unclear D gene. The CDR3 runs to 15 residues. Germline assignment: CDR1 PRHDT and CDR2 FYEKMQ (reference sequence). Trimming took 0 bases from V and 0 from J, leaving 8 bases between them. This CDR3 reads CASSLGDAMNTEAFF. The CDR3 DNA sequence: TGTGCCAGCAGCTTAGGAGATGCCATGAACACTGAAGCTTTCTTT.

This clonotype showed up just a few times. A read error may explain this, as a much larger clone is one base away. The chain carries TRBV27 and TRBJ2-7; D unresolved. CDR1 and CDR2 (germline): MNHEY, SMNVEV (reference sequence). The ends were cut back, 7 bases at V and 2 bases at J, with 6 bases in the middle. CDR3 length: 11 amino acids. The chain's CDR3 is CASILTYEQYF. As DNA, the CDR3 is TGTGCCAGCATCCTCACCTACGAGCAGTACTTC.

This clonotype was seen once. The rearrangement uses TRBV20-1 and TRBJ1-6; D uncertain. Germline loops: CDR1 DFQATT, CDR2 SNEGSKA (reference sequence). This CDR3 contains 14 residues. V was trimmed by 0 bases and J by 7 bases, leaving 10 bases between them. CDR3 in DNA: TGCAGTGCTAGAGATCGGACTGGAAATTCACCCCTCCACTTT. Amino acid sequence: CSARDRTGNSPLHF.

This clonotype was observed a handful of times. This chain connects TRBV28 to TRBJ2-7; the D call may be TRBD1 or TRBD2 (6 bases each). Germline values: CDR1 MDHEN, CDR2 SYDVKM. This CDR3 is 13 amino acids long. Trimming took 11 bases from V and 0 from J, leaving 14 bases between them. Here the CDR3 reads CAGGRGGSYEQYF. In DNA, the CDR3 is TGTGCCGGGGGGCGAGGGGGCTCCTACGAGCAGTACTTC.

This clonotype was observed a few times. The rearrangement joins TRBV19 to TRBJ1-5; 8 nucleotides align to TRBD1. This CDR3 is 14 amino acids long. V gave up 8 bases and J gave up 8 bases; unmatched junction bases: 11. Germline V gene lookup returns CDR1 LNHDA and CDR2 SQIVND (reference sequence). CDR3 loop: CASGGQGVFEPQHF. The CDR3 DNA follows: TGTGCCAGTGGTGGACAGGGAGTATTTGAGCCCCAGCATTTT.

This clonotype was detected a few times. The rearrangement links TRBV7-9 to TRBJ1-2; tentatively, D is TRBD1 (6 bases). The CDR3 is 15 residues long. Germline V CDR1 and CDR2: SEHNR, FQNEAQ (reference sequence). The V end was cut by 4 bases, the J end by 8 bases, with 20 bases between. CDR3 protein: CASSWGRRTDSGYTF. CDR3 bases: TGTGCCAGCAGCTGGGGGAGAAGGACAGACTCGGGCTACACCTTC.

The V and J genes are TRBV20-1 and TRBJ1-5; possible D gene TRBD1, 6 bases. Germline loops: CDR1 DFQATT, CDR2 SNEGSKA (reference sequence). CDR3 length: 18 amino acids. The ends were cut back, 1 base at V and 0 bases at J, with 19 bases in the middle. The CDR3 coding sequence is TGCAGTGCTAGAGCCCCCGGAGGGGGTTATTATAGCAATCAGCCCCAGCATTTT. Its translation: CSARAPGGGYYSNQPQHF.

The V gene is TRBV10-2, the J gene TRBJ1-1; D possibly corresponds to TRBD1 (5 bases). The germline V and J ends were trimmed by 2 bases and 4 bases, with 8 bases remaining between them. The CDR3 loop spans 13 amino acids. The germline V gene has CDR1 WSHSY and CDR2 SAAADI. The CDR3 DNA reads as TGCGCCAGCAGTGAGAGAGGGGCCACTGAAGCTTTCTTT. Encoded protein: CASSERGATEAFF.

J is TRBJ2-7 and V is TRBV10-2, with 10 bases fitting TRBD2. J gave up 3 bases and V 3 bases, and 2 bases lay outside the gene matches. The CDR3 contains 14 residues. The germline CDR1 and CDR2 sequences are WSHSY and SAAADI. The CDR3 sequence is CASSELAGIYEQYF. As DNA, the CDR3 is TGCGCCAGCAGTGAACTAGCGGGGATCTACGAGCAGTACTTC.

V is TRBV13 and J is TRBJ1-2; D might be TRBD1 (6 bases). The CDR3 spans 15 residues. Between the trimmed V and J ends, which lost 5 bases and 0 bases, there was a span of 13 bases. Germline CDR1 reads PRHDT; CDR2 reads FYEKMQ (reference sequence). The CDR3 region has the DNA TGTGCCAGCAGCCGACTGGACAGAACTAACTATGGCTACACCTTC. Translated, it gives CASSRLDRTNYGYTF.

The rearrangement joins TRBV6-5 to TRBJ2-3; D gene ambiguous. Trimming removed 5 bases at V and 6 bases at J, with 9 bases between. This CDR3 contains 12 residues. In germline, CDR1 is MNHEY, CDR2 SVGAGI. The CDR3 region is CASSRQQDTQYF. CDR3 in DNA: TGTGCCAGCAGTCGACAACAGGATACGCAGTATTTT.

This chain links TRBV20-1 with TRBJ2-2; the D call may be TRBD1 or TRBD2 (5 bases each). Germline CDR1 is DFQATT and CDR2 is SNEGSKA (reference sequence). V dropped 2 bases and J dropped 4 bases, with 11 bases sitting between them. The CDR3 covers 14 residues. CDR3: CSARWGRGTGELFF. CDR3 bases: TGCAGTGCTAGATGGGGGAGAGGCACCGGGGAGCTGTTTTTT.

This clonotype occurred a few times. In DNA, the CDR3 is TGTGCCAGCAGTCCGGGGTCGACTAGCACAGATACGCAGTATTTT. Protein sequence: CASSPGSTSTDTQYF. The V gene is TRBV12-3 or TRBV12-4, the J gene TRBJ2-3, with D possibly matching TRBD2 (5 bases). The CDR3 length is 15 residues. V was pared by 5 bases and J by 0 bases, with 12 bases between.

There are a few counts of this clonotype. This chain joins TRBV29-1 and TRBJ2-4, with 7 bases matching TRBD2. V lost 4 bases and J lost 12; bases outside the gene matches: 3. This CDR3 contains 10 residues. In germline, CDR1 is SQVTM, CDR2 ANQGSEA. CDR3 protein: CSVGDYPQYF. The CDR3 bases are TGCAGCGTTGGGGACTACCCTCAGTACTTC.

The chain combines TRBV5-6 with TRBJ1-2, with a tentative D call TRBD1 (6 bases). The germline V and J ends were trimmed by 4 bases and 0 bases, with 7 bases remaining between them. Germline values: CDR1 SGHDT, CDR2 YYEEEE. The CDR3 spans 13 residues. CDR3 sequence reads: CASSRTANYGYTF. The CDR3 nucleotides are TGTGCCAGCAGCCGGACAGCTAACTATGGCTACACCTTC.